The 2 T cell receptor beta chains reported below all come from one sample, sequenced in a study of shared clonotypes between healthy human individuals. Positive CCR7 selection of CD45RO-negative cells yielded the naive CD8 cells, and terminally differentiated effector memory CD45RA+ cells were excluded. Measured with immunoSEQ multiplex PCR; TCRdb has only the in-frame clones, and not every one. The sample includes 800,000 to 950,000 clones, 90% to 97% of them seen just once. Material for sequencing was naive CD8+ T cells sorted from blood. All receptors derive from a man aged 25 to 45 in good health.

The chain combines TRBV6-6 with TRBJ2-2; unclear D gene. The CDR3 has 15 amino acids. Germline CDR1 is MNHNY and CDR2 is SVGAGI (reference sequence). V lost 7 bases to trimming and J lost 4 bases, with 16 bases between them. The CDR3 is CASTVSLGGTGELFF. The CDR3 DNA follows: TGTGCCAGCACCGTTAGCTTGGGCGGCACCGGGGAGCTGTTTTTT.

The chain combines TRBV28 with TRBJ2-7; 8 bases align to TRBD1. V gave up 5 bases and J gave up 3 bases; unmatched junction bases: 9. CDR1 MDHEN and CDR2 SYDVKM come from the germline V gene. The CDR3 has 15 residues. CDR3: CASSPIQGAGYEQYF. The CDR3 nucleotides read TGTGCCAGCAGTCCCATCCAGGGGGCTGGCTACGAGCAGTACTTC.